Described below is a single T cell receptor (beta chain) sequence and its context. The antigen remains undetermined. Unmatched junction bases numbered 3, after V lost 0 bases and J lost 2 bases. CDR1 is SGHTA, CDR2 FQGNSA, per germline. The CDR3 has 15 residues. The data were obtained in a study of OX40 agonist ivuxolimab in advanced cancers. Study results and limitations: Clonal expansion was among the lowest in partial responders at 0.1-3.0 mg/kg, especially CD8+.

Using immunoSEQ multiplex PCR, the repertoire was profiled, and TCRdb retains in-frame clones only, with some absent. The sample carries 60,000 to 70,000 clones, nearly 90% recorded once. The source is an adult with an advanced solid tumor such as melanoma, head and neck, liver or kidney cancer. The sample was CD4+ or CD8+ T cells sorted from blood, taken in a trial of the OX40 agonist ivuxolimab. The chain carries TRBV7-2 and TRBJ2-5; 7 nucleotides line up with TRBD2. CDR3 nucleotide sequence: TGTGCCAGCAGCTTAGCGGGAGGGGTACAAGAGACCCAGTACTTC. It encodes CASSLAGGVQETQYF.